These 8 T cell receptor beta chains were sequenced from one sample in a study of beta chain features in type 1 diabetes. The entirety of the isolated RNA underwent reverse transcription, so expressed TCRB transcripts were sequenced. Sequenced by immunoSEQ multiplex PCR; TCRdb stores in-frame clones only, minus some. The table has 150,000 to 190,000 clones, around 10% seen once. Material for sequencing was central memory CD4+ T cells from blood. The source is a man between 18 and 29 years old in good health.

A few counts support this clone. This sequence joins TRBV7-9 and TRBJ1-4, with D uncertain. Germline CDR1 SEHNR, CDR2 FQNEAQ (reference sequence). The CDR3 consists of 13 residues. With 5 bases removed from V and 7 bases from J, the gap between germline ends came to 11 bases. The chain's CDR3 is CASSVRAAEKLFF. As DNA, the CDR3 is TGTGCCAGCAGCGTAAGGGCAGCTGAAAAACTGTTTTTT.

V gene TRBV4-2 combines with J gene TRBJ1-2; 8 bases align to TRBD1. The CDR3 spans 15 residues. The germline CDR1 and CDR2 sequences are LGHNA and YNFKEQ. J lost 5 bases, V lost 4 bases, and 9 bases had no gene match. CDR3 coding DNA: TGTGCCAGCAGCCGGTCGGGACAGGCGACATATGGCTACACCTTC. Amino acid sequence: CASSRSGQATYGYTF.

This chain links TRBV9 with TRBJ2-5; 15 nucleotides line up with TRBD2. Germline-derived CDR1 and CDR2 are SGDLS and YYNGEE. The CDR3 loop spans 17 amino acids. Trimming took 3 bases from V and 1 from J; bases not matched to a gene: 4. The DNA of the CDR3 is TGTGCCAGCAGCGCCGGACTAGCGGGGGGGCCCCAAGAGACCCAGTACTTC. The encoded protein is CASSAGLAGGPQETQYF.

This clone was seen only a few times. The CDR3 region is CASRGPRAEQFF. For the CDR3, the DNA is TGTGCCAGCAGAGGCCCTAGGGCTGAGCAGTTCTTC. V gene TRBV28 combines with J gene TRBJ2-1; D not certain. Looked up from germline, CDR1 is MDHEN and CDR2 is SYDVKM. Trimming stripped 6 bases from V and 9 bases from J, with 12 bases between. The CDR3 length is 12 residues.

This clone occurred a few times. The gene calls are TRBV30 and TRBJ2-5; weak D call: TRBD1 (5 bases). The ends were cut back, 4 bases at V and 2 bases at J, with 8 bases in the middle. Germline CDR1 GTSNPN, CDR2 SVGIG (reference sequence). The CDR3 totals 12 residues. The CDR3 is CAWNRGQETQYF. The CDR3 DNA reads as TGTGCCTGGAATAGGGGACAAGAGACCCAGTACTTC.

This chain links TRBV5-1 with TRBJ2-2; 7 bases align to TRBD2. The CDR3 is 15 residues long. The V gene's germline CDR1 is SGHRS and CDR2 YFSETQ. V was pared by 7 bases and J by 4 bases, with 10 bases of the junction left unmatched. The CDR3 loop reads CASDVKGGTTGELFF. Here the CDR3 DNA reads TGCGCCAGCGACGTTAAGGGAGGGACCACCGGGGAGCTGTTTTTT.

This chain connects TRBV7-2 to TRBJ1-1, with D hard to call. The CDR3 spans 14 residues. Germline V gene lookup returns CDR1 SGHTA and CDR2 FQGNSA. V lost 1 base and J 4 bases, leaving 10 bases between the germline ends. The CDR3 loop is CASSLERGGTEAFF. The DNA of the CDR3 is TGTGCCAGCAGCTTAGAACGAGGAGGCACTGAAGCTTTCTTT. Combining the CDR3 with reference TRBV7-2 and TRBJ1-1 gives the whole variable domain GAGVSQSPSNKVTEKGKDVELRCDPISGHTALYWYRQSLGQGLEFLIYFQGNSAPDKSGLPSDRFSAERTGGSVSTLTIQRTQQEDSAVYLCASSLERGGTEAFFGQGTRLTVV.

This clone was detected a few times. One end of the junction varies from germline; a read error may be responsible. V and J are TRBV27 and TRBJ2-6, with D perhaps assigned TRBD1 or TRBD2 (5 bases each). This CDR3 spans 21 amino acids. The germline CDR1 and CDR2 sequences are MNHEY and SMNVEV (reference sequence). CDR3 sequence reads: CASSISGTGYRTNSGANVLTF. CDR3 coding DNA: TGTGCCAGCAGTATATCTGGGACCGGGTACCGAACAAACTCTGGGGCCAACGTCCTGACTTTC.